Presented here are 16 T cell receptor beta chains from one specimen sequenced in a study of T cells in localized non-small cell lung cancer. Here immunoSEQ multiplex PCR was the method, and the copy in TCRdb shows in-frame clones only, minus some. The sample shows more than 45,000 clones, over 70% of them seen only once. Sample: peripheral blood mononuclear cells, taken before any cancer treatment. These receptors all stem from a man aged 40-75 years with stage III lung adenocarcinoma.

The chain uses TRBV6-4 and TRBJ2-1, with 10 positions matching TRBD1. With V trimmed by 4 bases and J by 6 bases, 6 bases remained unmatched. Germline V gives CDR1 MRHNA, CDR2 SNTAGT. The CDR3 extends over 15 amino acids. CDR3 sequence (DNA): TGTGCCAGCAGTGGGAGCGGGACAGGGGCCAATGAGCAGTTCTTC. It yields the protein CASSGSGTGANEQFF.

The J gene is TRBJ2-1, the V gene TRBV5-4; TRBD2 agrees at 10 bases. This CDR3 has 16 residues. V dropped 4 bases and J dropped 7; count of bases not matched to a gene: 11. CDR1 and CDR2 (germline): SGHNT, YYREEE (reference sequence). The CDR3 nucleotides read TGTGCCAGCAGCCGCCCACTGGGGACTAGCGAAAATGAGCAGTTCTTC. Its protein product is CASSRPLGTSENEQFF.

Remarks on this clone: Other DNA sequences within the sample encode an identical CDR3. This chain joins TRBV27 and TRBJ1-1; a weak D match, TRBD1 (5 bases). The V and J ends lost 3 bases and 2 bases respectively, with 10 bases between them. The CDR3 sequence is 14 residues long. Germline-derived CDR1 and CDR2 are MNHEY and SMNVEV (reference sequence). In nucleotides, the CDR3 is TGTGCCAGCAGTTTGAGTAGGGGAAACACTGAAGCTTTCTTT. This translates into CASSLSRGNTEAFF.

The chain combines TRBV11-3 with TRBJ2-1; 7 bases agree with TRBD1. The CDR3 totals 17 residues. The germline gives CDR1 SGHNT, CDR2 YENEEA. V shed 5 bases, J shed 0 bases, and the junction held 10 bases outside the gene matches. CDR3 coding DNA: TGTGCCAGCAGCCCTCGACAGGGCCCTAGCTCCTACAATGAGCAGTTCTTC. The encoded protein is CASSPRQGPSSYNEQFF.

V usage is TRBV9 and J usage is TRBJ2-1, with D possibly TRBD2 on 6 matching bases. Germline assignment: CDR1 SGDLS and CDR2 YYNGEE. The CDR3 consists of 16 residues. Trimming pared 4 bases from V and 3 bases from J, leaving 17 bases between. CDR3 region: CASSNRVSGVYNEQFF. In DNA form, the CDR3 reads TGTGCCAGCAGCAACCGGGTTAGCGGAGTCTACAATGAGCAGTTCTTC.

This chain connects TRBV30 to TRBJ1-4; weak D call: TRBD1 (6 bases). CDR3 size: 16 residues. Germline-derived CDR1 and CDR2 are GTSNPN and SVGIG (reference sequence). Trimming cost V 2 bases and J 5 bases, with 18 bases left between them. The CDR3 protein is CAWSPGMDSQNEKLFF. CDR3 sequence (DNA): TGTGCCTGGAGTCCTGGTATGGACAGCCAGAATGAAAAACTGTTTTTT.

The chain couples TRBV4-2 to TRBJ2-7, with TRBD2 matching 7 bases. Germline V CDR1 and CDR2: LGHNA, YNFKEQ. V dropped 2 bases and J dropped 3; count of bases not matched to a gene: 7. The CDR3 is 15 amino acids. The CDR3 DNA reads as TGTGCCAGCAGCCAAACCCTAGCGGAAAACTACGAGCAGTACTTC. Its translation is CASSQTLAENYEQYF.

The V and J genes are TRBV4-2 and TRBJ1-3; D is uncertain. The germline gives CDR1 LGHNA, CDR2 YNFKEQ. The CDR3 extends over 18 amino acids. V lost 0 bases, J lost 2 bases, and 17 bases lay in between. CDR3 region: CASSQELSRGKAGNTIYF. CDR3 nucleotide sequence: TGTGCCAGCAGCCAAGAATTGAGTCGGGGAAAGGCTGGAAACACCATATATTTT.

This clone was picked up one time. This chain joins TRBV2 and TRBJ2-3; no definite D call. Germline CDR1 and CDR2: SNHLY and FYNNEI. V gave up 6 bases and J gave up 2 bases, with 6 bases separating them. The length of the CDR3 is 12 residues. CDR3 residues: CASRRLTDTQYF. The CDR3 nucleotides read TGTGCCAGCAGAAGACTCACAGATACGCAGTATTTT.

The chain joins TRBV6-5 to TRBJ1-5; weak D call: TRBD1 (6 bases). V lost 5 bases, J lost 6 bases, and 17 bases lay in between. Germline V gene sequence: CDR1 MNHEY, CDR2 SVGAGI. The CDR3 consists of 15 residues. The CDR3 DNA follows: TGTGCCAGCAGTATAGCACAGGGTCTCGGTCAGCCCCAGCATTTT. Translated, it gives CASSIAQGLGQPQHF.

CDR3 nucleotides: TGTGCCAGCAGCTATGGCCGTGGAATTAGCGGGGGTTACGAGCAGTACTTC. Translating it yields CASSYGRGISGGYEQYF. The J gene is TRBJ2-7, the V gene TRBV7-2; the match to TRBD2 covers 9 bases. The CDR3 is made up of 17 amino acids. V dropped 4 bases and J dropped 4; count of bases not matched to a gene: 14. Germline CDR1 reads SGHTA; CDR2 reads FQGNSA.

The rearrangement uses TRBV10-2 and TRBJ2-7; D might be TRBD1 or TRBD2, each matching 5 bases. The CDR3 length is 16 residues. The V end lost 0 bases, the J end lost 0 bases, and 12 bases lay between the germline ends. Germline assignment: CDR1 WSHSY and CDR2 SAAADI. CDR3 in amino acids: CASSESYGTVSYEQYF. The CDR3 bases are TGCGCCAGCAGTGAGTCGTACGGGACCGTCTCCTACGAGCAGTACTTC.

The chain has TRBV7-9 and TRBJ2-7, with 9 bases matching TRBD1. V shed 1 base and J 2 bases; nucleotides not matched to a gene: 3. CDR1 SEHNR and CDR2 FQNEAQ come from the germline V gene (reference sequence). The CDR3 has 15 amino acids. The CDR3 loop reads CASSLVGDRAYEQYF. For the CDR3, the DNA is TGTGCCAGCAGCTTAGTAGGGGACAGGGCCTACGAGCAGTACTTC.

V gene TRBV6-1 combines with J gene TRBJ2-5; D is ambiguous. Germline CDR1 reads MNHNS; CDR2 reads SASEGT. Trimming took off 7 bases at V and 2 bases at J, with 14 bases between the two ends. The CDR3 is 14 residues long. The CDR3 protein is CASTRQELQETQYF. CDR3 sequence (DNA): TGTGCCAGCACGCGGCAGGAACTACAAGAGACCCAGTACTTC.

This chain uses TRBV10-2 with TRBJ2-2; TRBD1 agrees at 7 bases. The germline V gene has CDR1 WSHSY and CDR2 SAAADI. V was clipped by 6 bases and J by 7 bases; unmatched bases: 5. The CDR3 is 13 amino acids. The CDR3 loop reads CASRTGTNGELFF. The CDR3 DNA reads TGCGCCAGCAGGACAGGGACGAACGGGGAGCTGTTTTTT.

V gene TRBV29-1 combines with J gene TRBJ1-1, with unresolved D. CDR1 and CDR2 (germline): SQVTM, ANQGSEA. Deletions cut 4 bases from V and 1 base from J, with 4 bases between. CDR3 length equals 11 residues. CDR3: CSVAKNTEAFF. The CDR3 region has the DNA TGCAGCGTTGCAAAGAACACTGAAGCTTTCTTT. Looking up the rest from reference TRBV29-1 and TRBJ1-1 gives the full variable domain: SAVISQKPSRDICQRGTSLTIQCQVDSQVTMMFWYRQQPGQSLTLIATANQGSEATYESGFVIDKFPISRPNLTFSTLTVSNMSPEDSSIYLCSVAKNTEAFFGQGTRLTVV.